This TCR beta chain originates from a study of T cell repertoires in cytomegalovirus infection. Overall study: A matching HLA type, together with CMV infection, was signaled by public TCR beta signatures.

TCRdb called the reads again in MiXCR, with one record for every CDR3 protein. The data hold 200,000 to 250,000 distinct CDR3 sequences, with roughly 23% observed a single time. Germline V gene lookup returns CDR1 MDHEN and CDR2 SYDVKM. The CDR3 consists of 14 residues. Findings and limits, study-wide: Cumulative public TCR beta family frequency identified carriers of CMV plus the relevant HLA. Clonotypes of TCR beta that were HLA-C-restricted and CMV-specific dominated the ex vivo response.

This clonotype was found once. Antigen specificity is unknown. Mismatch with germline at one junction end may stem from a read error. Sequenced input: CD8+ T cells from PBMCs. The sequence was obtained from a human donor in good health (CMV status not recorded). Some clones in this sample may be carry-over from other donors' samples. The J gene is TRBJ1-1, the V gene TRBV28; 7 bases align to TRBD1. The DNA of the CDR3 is TGTGCCAGCAGTCTTCAGGGGGTCGGCACTGAAGCTCTCTTT. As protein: CASSLQGVGTEALF.